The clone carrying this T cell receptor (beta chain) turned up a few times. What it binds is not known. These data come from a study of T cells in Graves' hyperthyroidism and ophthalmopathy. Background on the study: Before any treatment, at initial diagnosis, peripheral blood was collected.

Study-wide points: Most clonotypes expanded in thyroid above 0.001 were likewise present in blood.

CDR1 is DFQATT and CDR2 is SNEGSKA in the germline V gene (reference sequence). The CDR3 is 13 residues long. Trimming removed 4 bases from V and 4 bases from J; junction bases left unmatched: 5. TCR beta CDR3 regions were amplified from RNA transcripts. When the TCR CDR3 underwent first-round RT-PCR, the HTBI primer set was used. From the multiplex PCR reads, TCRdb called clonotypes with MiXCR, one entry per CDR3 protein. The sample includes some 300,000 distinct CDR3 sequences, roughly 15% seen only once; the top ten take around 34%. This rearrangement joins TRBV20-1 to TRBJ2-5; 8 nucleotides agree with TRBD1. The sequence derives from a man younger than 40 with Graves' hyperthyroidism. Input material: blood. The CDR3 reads CSANDRGGETQYF. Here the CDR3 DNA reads TGCAGTGCTAACGACAGGGGAGGAGAGACCCAGTACTTC.